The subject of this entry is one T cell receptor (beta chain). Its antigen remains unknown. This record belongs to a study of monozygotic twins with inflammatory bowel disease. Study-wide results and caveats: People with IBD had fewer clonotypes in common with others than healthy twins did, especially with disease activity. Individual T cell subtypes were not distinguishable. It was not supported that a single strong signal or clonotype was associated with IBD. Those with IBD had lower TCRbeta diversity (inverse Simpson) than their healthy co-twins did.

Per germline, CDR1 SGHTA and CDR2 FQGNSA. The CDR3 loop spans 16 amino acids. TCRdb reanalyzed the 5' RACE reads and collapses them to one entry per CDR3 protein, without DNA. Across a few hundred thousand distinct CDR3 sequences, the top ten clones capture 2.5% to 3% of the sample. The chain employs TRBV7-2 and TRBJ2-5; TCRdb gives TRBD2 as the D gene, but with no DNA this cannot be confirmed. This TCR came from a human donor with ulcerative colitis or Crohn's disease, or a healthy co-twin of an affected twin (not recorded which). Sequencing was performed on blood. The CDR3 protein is CASSSRTSGFQETQYF. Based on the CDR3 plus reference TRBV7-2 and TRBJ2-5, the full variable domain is GAGVSQSPSNKVTEKGKDVELRCDPISGHTALYWYRQSLGQGLEFLIYFQGNSAPDKSGLPSDRFSAERTGGSVSTLTIQRTQQEDSAVYLCASSSRTSGFQETQYFGPGTRLLVL.